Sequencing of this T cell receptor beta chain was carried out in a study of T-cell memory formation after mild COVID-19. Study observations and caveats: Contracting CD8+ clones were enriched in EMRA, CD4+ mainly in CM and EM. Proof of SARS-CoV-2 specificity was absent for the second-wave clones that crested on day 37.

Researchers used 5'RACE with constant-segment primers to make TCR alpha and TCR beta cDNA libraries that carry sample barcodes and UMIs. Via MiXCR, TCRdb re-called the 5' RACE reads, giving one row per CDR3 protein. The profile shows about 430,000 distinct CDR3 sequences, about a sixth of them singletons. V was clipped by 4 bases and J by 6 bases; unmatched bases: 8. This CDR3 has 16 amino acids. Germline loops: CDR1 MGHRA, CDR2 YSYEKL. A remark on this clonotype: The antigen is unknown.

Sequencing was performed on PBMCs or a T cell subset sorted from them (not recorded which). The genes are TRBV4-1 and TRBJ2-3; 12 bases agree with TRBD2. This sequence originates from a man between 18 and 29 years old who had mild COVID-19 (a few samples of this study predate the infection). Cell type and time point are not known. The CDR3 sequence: CASSLTPSGGVDTQYF. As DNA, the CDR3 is TGCGCCAGCAGCCTAACTCCTAGCGGGGGGGTGGATACGCAGTATTTT.